Each of the 31 T cell receptor beta chains below was sequenced from the same sample in a study of vaccination and CD4 T cells after COVID-19. Treatment specified: 10-day PBMC culture with coronavirus spike peptide pools or control peptides (ViraFEST assay). These receptors have no known antigen. Cultured CD4+ T cells had their DNA profiled by the Oncomine TCR Beta short-read assay. TCRdb reanalysed the PCR reads using MiXCR and keeps one entry per CDR3 protein. Of about 16,000 distinct CDR3 sequences listed, roughly half are singletons. Sequences were derived from CD4+ T cells from blood, cultured in vitro, sampled before SARS-CoV-2 vaccination. These receptor sequences come from a human donor who had recovered from COVID-19.

The chain is built from TRBV27 and TRBJ2-7; 12 nucleotides align to TRBD2. V gave up 4 bases and J gave up 4 bases; unmatched junction bases: 2. Germline V gives CDR1 MNHEY, CDR2 SMNVEV (reference sequence). The CDR3 runs 14 residues. CDR3 bases: TGTGCCAGCAGTTGGACTAGCGGGAATTACGAGCAGTACTTC. It specifies CASSWTSGNYEQYF.

This chain links TRBV7-8 with TRBJ2-5; D ambiguous. From germline, CDR1 is SGHVS and CDR2 FQNEAQ. V lost 3 bases to trimming and J lost 1 base, with 12 bases between them. The CDR3 contains 15 residues. The CDR3, as DNA: TGTGCCAGCAGCTTCGCTACTGGCGGCCAAGAGACCCAGTACTTC. Protein: CASSFATGGQETQYF.

V and J are TRBV6-5 and TRBJ1-3; D not certain. Between the trimmed V and J ends, which lost 0 bases and 4 bases, there was a span of 7 bases. From germline, CDR1 is MNHEY and CDR2 SVGAGI. The CDR3 is 14 residues long. The CDR3 bases are TGTGCCAGCAGTTACTCTGGGATCGGAAACACCATATATTTT. Its translation is CASSYSGIGNTIYF.

This clonotype appeared a single time. This rearrangement joins TRBV11-3 to TRBJ2-3; D gene unclear. Germline lookup yields CDR1 SGHNT and CDR2 YENEEA. The CDR3 has 12 amino acids. The V and J ends lost 10 bases and 1 base respectively, with 9 bases between them. CDR3 nucleotide sequence: TGTGCCACCTCCGACGGCACAGATACGCAGTATTTT. Its translation: CATSDGTDTQYF. The whole variable domain, filled in from reference TRBV11-3 and TRBJ2-3, reads EAGVVQSPRYKIIEKKQPVAFWCNPISGHNTLYWYLQNLGQGPELLIRYENEEAVDDSQLPKDRFSAERLKGVDSTLKIQPAELGDSAVYLCATSDGTDTQYFGPGTRLTVL.

J is TRBJ2-1 and V is TRBV7-2; a weak D match, TRBD2 (5 bases). Germline V gene data show CDR1 as SGHTA and CDR2 as FQGNSA. V lost 8 bases, J lost 8 bases, and 13 bases lay in between. CDR3 length: 12 residues. CDR3 in amino acids: CASLGAADEQFF. The CDR3 region has the DNA TGTGCCAGCCTCGGAGCGGCCGATGAGCAGTTCTTC.

This clonotype was seen only a few times. The chain joins TRBV27 to TRBJ1-1; no firm D call. The germline V and J ends were trimmed by 6 bases and 6 bases, with 14 bases remaining between them. The CDR3 sequence is 13 residues long. The germline CDR1 and CDR2 sequences are MNHEY and SMNVEV (reference sequence). CDR3 DNA sequence: TGTGCCAGCAGCCGGACGGCTATCGCTGAAGCTTTCTTT. Translating gives CASSRTAIAEAFF.

This clonotype was found once. This chain connects TRBV11-2 to TRBJ1-2, with D uncertain. The CDR3 is 13 residues long. CDR1 and CDR2 from the germline V gene are SGHAT and FQNNGV. Trimming took off 5 bases at V and 7 bases at J, with 14 bases between the two ends. CDR3 sequence: CASSPAGRSGYTF. The CDR3 region has the DNA TGTGCCAGCAGCCCGGCCGGGCGGAGTGGCTACACCTTC.

This clonotype was detected only a few times. The chain is built from TRBV27 and TRBJ2-7; 7 nucleotides line up with TRBD1. The V segment lost 3 bases and the J segment 7 bases; nucleotides outside the gene matches: 12. Germline V gene lookup returns CDR1 MNHEY and CDR2 SMNVEV (reference sequence). This CDR3 has 15 amino acids. The CDR3 protein is CASSFTTGMLGEQYF. As DNA, the CDR3 is TGTGCCAGCAGTTTCACGACAGGGATGTTGGGTGAGCAGTACTTC.

J is TRBJ2-3 and V is TRBV20-1, with D possibly called TRBD1 or TRBD2 (5 bases each). The CDR3 is made up of 14 amino acids. Germline V gene lookup returns CDR1 DFQATT and CDR2 SNEGSKA (reference sequence). V was shortened by 3 bases and J by 0 bases, with 10 bases between the two germline ends. CDR3 DNA sequence: TGCAGTGCTAGCGGGACCTCTAGCACAGATACGCAGTATTTT. Translating it yields CSASGTSSTDTQYF.

This chain joins TRBV4-3 and TRBJ1-2, with D uncertain. Trimming removed 0 bases from V and 8 bases from J, with 10 bases in between. This CDR3 is 13 amino acids long. Per germline, CDR1 LGHNA and CDR2 YSLEER. This CDR3 reads CASSQDPFGGYTF. DNA of the CDR3: TGCGCCAGCAGCCAAGATCCTTTTGGGGGCTACACCTTC.

The chain couples TRBV27 to TRBJ2-2; 8 bases line up with TRBD2. Germline V CDR1 and CDR2: MNHEY, SMNVEV (reference sequence). Unmatched junction bases numbered 6, after V lost 5 bases and J lost 4 bases. The CDR3 is made up of 15 amino acids. CDR3 in amino acids: CASSLGAGGTGELFF. In nucleotides, the CDR3 is TGTGCCAGCAGTCTGGGGGCGGGGGGCACCGGGGAGCTGTTTTTT.

This clonotype was observed a few times. The chain links TRBV7-9 to TRBJ1-2; a possible D gene is TRBD1 (6 bases). From germline, CDR1 is SEHNR and CDR2 FQNEAQ (reference sequence). The CDR3 extends over 13 amino acids. V was pared by 6 bases and J by 8 bases, with 16 bases between. The DNA for the CDR3 is TGTGCCAGCAGTCAAACAGGGTTTGAAGGCTACACCTTC. Protein product: CASSQTGFEGYTF.

This chain links TRBV7-9 with TRBJ2-3, with TRBD1 matching 7 bases. Trimming removed 1 base from V and 2 bases from J; junction bases left unmatched: 3. Germline V lookup: CDR1 SEHNR, CDR2 FQNEAQ (reference sequence). This CDR3 has 15 residues. The CDR3 loop is CASSLDRGYTDTQYF. DNA for the CDR3: TGTGCCAGCAGCTTAGACAGGGGATACACAGATACGCAGTATTTT.

The chain uses TRBV5-1 and TRBJ1-1, with 8 positions matching TRBD1. Per the germline V gene, CDR1 is SGHRS and CDR2 is YFSETQ. The CDR3 is 15 amino acids. After removal of 0 bases from V and 8 bases from J, the junction contained 9 bases not matched to a gene. The DNA for the CDR3 is TGCGCCAGCAGCTTGGAGGGCTGGACAGGGTACGAAGCTTTCTTT. It codes for CASSLEGWTGYEAFF.

A few counts support this clonotype. The V and J genes are TRBV11-2 and TRBJ1-1, with 9 bases identical to TRBD1. The ends lost 5 bases at V and 5 bases at J; junction bases unmatched: 15. The CDR3 contains 17 residues. Germline CDR1 reads SGHAT; CDR2 reads FQNNGV. CDR3 sequence reads: CASSNGDRAWGGTEAFF. CDR3 in DNA: TGTGCCAGCAGCAATGGGGACAGGGCGTGGGGTGGGACTGAAGCTTTCTTT.

This clonotype was counted a few times. The chain carries TRBV20-1 and TRBJ1-5; weak D call: TRBD1 (5 bases). This CDR3 has 15 amino acids. The germline V gene encodes CDR1 DFQATT and CDR2 SNEGSKA (reference sequence). V was clipped by 1 base and J by 2 bases, with 12 bases between them. CDR3 residues: CSARVGAGGNQPQHF. CDR3 nucleotides: TGCAGTGCTAGAGTCGGGGCGGGAGGCAATCAGCCCCAGCATTTT.

This chain joins TRBV20-1 and TRBJ2-5; 8 bases agree with TRBD1. The V gene end was trimmed by 2 bases and the J gene end by 3 bases; junction bases not matched to a gene: 2. The CDR3 consists of 13 residues. In germline, CDR1 is DFQATT, CDR2 SNEGSKA (reference sequence). CDR3: CSARSQGEETQYF. The CDR3 coding sequence is TGCAGTGCTAGATCACAGGGGGAAGAGACCCAGTACTTC.

The V call is TRBV7-8, the J call TRBJ2-1; D is unresolved. The CDR3 loop spans 14 amino acids. The germline V and J ends were trimmed by 0 bases and 10 bases, with 13 bases remaining between them. The germline V gene encodes CDR1 SGHVS and CDR2 FQNEAQ. The CDR3 region is CASSLALAFGEQFF. The CDR3 DNA sequence: TGTGCCAGCAGCTTAGCGCTTGCTTTCGGCGAGCAGTTCTTC.

In its sample, this clonotype was seen once. J is TRBJ1-5 and V is TRBV9; 9 positions match TRBD1. V dropped 3 bases and J dropped 4; count of bases not matched to a gene: 5. Per the germline V gene, CDR1 is SGDLS and CDR2 is YYNGEE. CDR3 length: 15 amino acids. CDR3 sequence reads: CASSETGGQNQPQHF. In nucleotides, the CDR3 is TGTGCCAGCAGCGAAACAGGGGGCCAAAATCAGCCCCAGCATTTT.

The V and J genes are TRBV12-5 and TRBJ2-7, with 8 bases identical to TRBD1. The germline V gene encodes CDR1 LGHNT and CDR2 FRNRAP. The CDR3 extends over 15 amino acids. The V segment lost 6 bases and the J segment 4 bases; nucleotides outside the gene matches: 11. For the CDR3, the DNA is TGTGCTAGTGGCACCGGACAGGGATTTTCATACGAGCAGTACTTC. Protein: CASGTGQGFSYEQYF.

V gene TRBV15 combines with J gene TRBJ2-7; tentative D call: TRBD2 (10 bases). V shed 1 base and J shed 5 bases, with 27 bases lying between them. Germline values: CDR1 LNHNV, CDR2 YYDKDF (reference sequence). This CDR3 has 19 residues. CDR3 sequence: CATSRGLPGQGLASHEQYF. For the CDR3, the DNA is TGTGCCACCAGCAGAGGATTACCGGGACAGGGACTAGCGAGCCACGAGCAGTACTTC.

This clonotype was counted a few times. CDR3 bases: TGTGCCAGCAGCTTAGCAGGGTATAATTCACCCCTCCACTTT. Its protein is CASSLAGYNSPLHF. The rearrangement links TRBV7-2 to TRBJ1-6; D is undetermined. Germline CDR1 is SGHTA and CDR2 is FQGNSA. Trimming took 0 bases from V and 4 from J, leaving 4 bases between them. The CDR3 runs to 14 residues.

This clonotype has only a few counts. This chain links TRBV19 with TRBJ1-6; tentative D call: TRBD1 (5 bases). The CDR3 totals 14 residues. Germline V CDR1 and CDR2: LNHDA, SQIVND (reference sequence). V lost 7 bases, J lost 5 bases, and 12 bases lay in between. The CDR3, as DNA: TGTGCCAGTATGGGGCGCCAGAATAATTCACCCCTCCACTTT. Amino acids: CASMGRQNNSPLHF.

The rearrangement uses TRBV7-8 and TRBJ2-1; D might be TRBD2 (6 bases). Germline CDR1 SGHVS, CDR2 FQNEAQ. Trimming took off 5 bases at V and 2 bases at J, with 19 bases between the two ends. The CDR3 is 17 amino acids. The CDR3 nucleotides read TGTGCCAGCAGCCAAGGGTACGCGGGATGGCCCTACAATGAGCAGTTCTTC. Encoded protein: CASSQGYAGWPYNEQFF.

The V gene is TRBV7-2, the J gene TRBJ1-1; a weak D match, TRBD1 (5 bases). The CDR3 spans 14 residues. The germline V gene encodes CDR1 SGHTA and CDR2 FQGNSA. Trimming pared 2 bases from V and 7 bases from J, leaving 14 bases between. The CDR3 reads CASSLNAGPDEAFF. CDR3 in DNA: TGTGCCAGCAGCTTAAACGCGGGGCCTGATGAAGCTTTCTTT.

V and J are TRBV6-1 and TRBJ1-1, with 11 positions matching TRBD1. After removal of 4 bases from V and 5 bases from J, the junction contained 3 bases not matched to a gene. CDR1 and CDR2 from the germline V gene are MNHNS and SASEGT. The CDR3 sequence is 14 residues long. Here the CDR3 reads CASSGTGGRTEAFF. The CDR3 region has the DNA TGTGCCAGCAGTGGGACAGGGGGCCGGACTGAAGCTTTCTTT.

The genes are TRBV6-2 or TRBV6-3 and TRBJ2-7; 7 positions match TRBD1. Germline CDR1 MNHEY, CDR2 SVGEGT. The CDR3 has 13 residues. Losses at the gene ends were 7 bases for V and 3 bases for J; bases not matched to a gene: 6. The CDR3 loop is CASIGTDVYEQYF. DNA for the CDR3: TGTGCCAGCATAGGGACAGATGTCTACGAGCAGTACTTC.

This clonotype was recorded a few times. The chain recombines TRBV6-2 or TRBV6-3 with TRBJ1-2; TRBD1 aligns across 7 bases. Germline V gives CDR1 MNHEY, CDR2 SVGEGT. J was trimmed by 10 bases and V by 7 bases; bases with no gene match: 12. This CDR3 comprises 13 residues. This CDR3 is CASTPGQRRVYTF. In DNA form, the CDR3 reads TGTGCCAGCACCCCGGGACAGCGCCGGGTCTACACCTTC.

This clonotype was recorded a few times. The chain has TRBV5-6 and TRBJ2-5; D gene unclear. Germline V gene sequence: CDR1 SGHDT, CDR2 YYEEEE. This CDR3 is built from 13 residues. V gave up 0 bases and J gave up 2 bases, with 5 bases separating them. Here the CDR3 DNA reads TGTGCCAGCAGCTTGGACAGACAAGAGACCCAGTACTTC. Translation: CASSLDRQETQYF. The full variable domain, in which reference TRBV5-6 and TRBJ2-5 provide the parts outside the CDR3, is DAGVTQSPTHLIKTRGQQVTLRCSPKSGHDTVSWYQQALGQGPQFIFQYYEEEERQRGNFPDRFSGHQFPNYSSELNVNALLLGDSALYLCASSLDRQETQYFGPGTRLLVL.

Comment on this clonotype: The junction does not match germline at one end; this may be a read error. The chain has TRBV15 and TRBJ1-2; D gene unclear. The germline V gene encodes CDR1 LNHNV and CDR2 YYDKDF (reference sequence). CDR3 length: 13 residues. CDR3 in DNA: TGTGCCACCAGCAGAGGGACGTCGGGGAGCCTCCGCTTC. It encodes CATSRGTSGSLRF.

The V gene is TRBV7-8, the J gene TRBJ1-1; 8 nucleotides agree with TRBD1. Germline loops: CDR1 SGHVS, CDR2 FQNEAQ. The CDR3 has 13 amino acids. Trimming at V came to 5 bases and at J to 4 bases, leaving 3 bases not matched to a gene. The CDR3 bases are TGTGCCAGCAGCCCAGGGGGCCCCACTGAAGCTTTCTTT. This gives the protein CASSPGGPTEAFF.